The next 18 T cell receptor beta chains were all read from a single sample in a study of cytomegalovirus exposure and HLA in healthy donors (dated by TCRdb to about 2017). The library was generated by the immunoSEQ multiplex PCR assay. TCRdb obtained this table from immuneACCESS and retained in-frame rearrangements with V and J assigned. These tables miss some clones; where compared with another copy, unresolved V genes account for less than half of the shortfall, and the remainder is unexplained. The sample records 70,000 or so clones, 90% to 95% of which are singletons. About 1.9% of the sample is held by the ten biggest clonotypes. The sample comprised PBMCs. The receptors were gathered from a young woman in good health and CMV-seropositive.

The gene calls are TRBV21-1 and TRBJ1-5; the table's D call, TRBD1, has no DNA check behind it. TRBV21-1 counts as a pseudogene. This CDR3 spans 18 amino acids. The DNA of the CDR3 is TGTGCCAGCAGCAAAGCCCTGGACAGGGGAAGTAGCAATCAGCCCCAGCATTTT. Protein sequence: CASSKALDRGSSNQPQHF.

The chain combines TRBV5-1 with TRBJ1-1; 8 bases match TRBD1. Germline V lookup: CDR1 SGHRS, CDR2 YFSETQ. The CDR3 has 14 amino acids. The V gene end was trimmed by 4 bases and the J gene end by 1 base; junction bases not matched to a gene: 3. The CDR3 sequence is CASSPGTGNTEAFF. The CDR3 nucleotides read TGCGCCAGCAGCCCCGGGACAGGGAACACTGAAGCTTTCTTT.

The genes are TRBV14 and TRBJ2-1; TRBD2 matches at 9 bases. Germline V gene data show CDR1 as SGHDN and CDR2 as FVKESK. The J segment lost 3 bases and the V segment lost 9 bases, leaving 9 bases of the junction unmatched. This CDR3 region has 15 residues. This CDR3 is CARLRRGGNYNEQFF. The CDR3 DNA sequence: TGTGCCAGACTTCGGCGGGGGGGTAACTACAATGAGCAGTTCTTC.

V is TRBV7-3 and J is TRBJ2-3, with TRBD1 as a possible D gene (6 bases). V lost 9 bases and J 1 base, leaving 17 bases between the germline ends. This CDR3 has 15 residues. Germline loops: CDR1 SGHTA, CDR2 FQGTGA. The CDR3 coding sequence is TGTGCCAGTTCAACAGGGTACGGTGGCACAGATACGCAGTATTTT. This sequence encodes CASSTGYGGTDTQYF.

The chain combines TRBV27 with TRBJ2-1, with D uncertain. Germline assignment: CDR1 MNHEY and CDR2 SMNVEV (reference sequence). The length of the CDR3 is 13 residues. V dropped 3 bases and J dropped 13 bases, with 16 bases sitting between them. CDR3 coding DNA: TGTGCCAGCAGTTTGGGTGACATCTCGAATCAGTTCTTC. Its protein is CASSLGDISNQFF.

The DNA for the CDR3 is TGTGCCAGCAGTTATGGACAGGGGCGGGAGCAGTACTTC. This translates into CASSYGQGREQYF. The chain combines TRBV6-5 with TRBJ2-7; TRBD1 agrees at 9 bases. CDR3 length: 13 residues. V was clipped by 3 bases and J by 7 bases; unmatched bases: 4. CDR1 is MNHEY, CDR2 SVGAGI, per germline.

Here the CDR3 reads CASSTRPGALYNEQFF. Here the CDR3 DNA reads TGTGCCAGCAGTACGCGCCCTGGGGCTCTGTACAATGAGCAGTTCTTC. The J gene is TRBJ2-1, the V gene TRBV27, with D possibly matching TRBD1 (5 bases). V lost 5 bases and J lost 4, with 18 bases in between. Germline V gene data show CDR1 as MNHEY and CDR2 as SMNVEV (reference sequence). CDR3 length: 16 amino acids.

The rearrangement uses TRBV18 and TRBJ1-2; no definite D call. Looked up from germline, CDR1 is KGHSH and CDR2 is LQKENI. The V gene lost 2 bases and the J gene lost 1 base, with 8 bases spanning the gap. The CDR3 is 14 amino acids. The CDR3 protein is CASSPVTDNYGYTF. The CDR3 bases are TGTGCCAGCTCACCAGTTACAGATAACTATGGCTACACCTTC.

The chain couples TRBV7-3 to TRBJ2-5; TRBD2 aligns across 11 bases. The CDR3 has 16 residues. Germline CDR1 is SGHTA and CDR2 is FQGTGA. The J segment lost 1 base and the V segment lost 0 bases, leaving 1 base of the junction unmatched. CDR3 sequence (DNA): TGTGCCAGCAGCTTAACGGGGACTAGCGGCCAAGAGACCCAGTACTTC. It specifies CASSLTGTSGQETQYF.

This clone was counted once. The V gene is TRBV5-1, the J gene TRBJ2-1; D may be TRBD1 (6 bases). Germline V gene sequence: CDR1 SGHRS, CDR2 YFSETQ. Trimming removed 3 bases from V and 10 bases from J, with 11 bases in between. This CDR3 is 12 amino acids long. This chain's CDR3 is CASSSDSREQFF. CDR3 sequence (DNA): TGCGCCAGCAGCTCGGACAGTCGGGAGCAGTTCTTC.

The chain recombines TRBV9 with TRBJ1-1, with D maybe TRBD1 (6 bases). The length of the CDR3 is 17 residues. In germline, CDR1 is SGDLS, CDR2 YYNGEE. The V gene lost 4 bases and the J gene lost 0 bases, with 19 bases spanning the gap. Written as DNA, the CDR3 is TGTGCCAGCAGCTATTCGACCGGACAGTTCATGAACACTGAAGCTTTCTTT. Translated, it gives CASSYSTGQFMNTEAFF.

This clone was observed once. The chain is built from TRBV7-2 and TRBJ2-7, with D unclear. Trimming stripped 6 bases from V and 0 bases from J, with 12 bases between. Germline V gene sequence: CDR1 SGHTA, CDR2 FQGNSA. The CDR3 totals 14 residues. CDR3 in amino acids: CASSFDKNSYEQYF. In DNA, the CDR3 is TGTGCCAGCAGTTTCGACAAGAACTCCTACGAGCAGTACTTC.

The genes are TRBV6-5 and TRBJ1-5; 11 bases are a match to TRBD1. The junction had 3 bases not matched to a gene; V was cut back by 5 bases and J by 6 bases. The CDR3 runs to 14 residues. The germline gives CDR1 MNHEY, CDR2 SVGAGI. In DNA, the CDR3 is TGTGCCAGCAGTCGGACAGGGGGCGGTCAGCCCCAGCATTTT. It encodes CASSRTGGGQPQHF.

The J gene is TRBJ1-4, the V gene TRBV19, with TRBD1 identical over 7 bases. The junction had 19 bases not matched to a gene; V was cut back by 1 base and J by 5 bases. Germline V gene lookup returns CDR1 LNHDA and CDR2 SQIVND (reference sequence). This CDR3 region has 20 residues. CDR3: CASSIGEGGHEKGANEKLFF. The DNA of the CDR3 is TGTGCCAGTAGTATAGGGGAAGGGGGGCATGAGAAGGGGGCGAATGAAAAACTGTTTTTT.

The chain couples TRBV15 to TRBJ1-4; possible D gene TRBD1, 5 bases. V lost 0 bases and J lost 8, with 19 bases in between. CDR3 size: 17 residues. Germline V gene data show CDR1 as LNHNV and CDR2 as YYDKDF (reference sequence). The CDR3 loop is CATSRESRGGRREKLFF. In DNA, the CDR3 is TGTGCCACCAGCAGAGAGTCAAGGGGAGGAAGGAGAGAAAAACTGTTTTTT.

V and J are TRBV5-1 and TRBJ1-1; TRBD1 matches at 8 bases. The germline V gene has CDR1 SGHRS and CDR2 YFSETQ. The V and J ends lost 0 bases and 5 bases, in that order; junction bases with no gene match: 3. This CDR3 is built from 14 residues. The CDR3: CASSLGGTGTEAFF. Written as DNA, the CDR3 is TGCGCCAGCAGCTTGGGGGGGACAGGTACTGAAGCTTTCTTT.

The CDR3 is CASTLTYTEAFF. CDR3 DNA: TGTGCCAGCACCTTGACATACACTGAAGCTTTCTTT. This sequence joins TRBV7-2 and TRBJ1-1; D is uncertain. Germline values: CDR1 SGHTA, CDR2 FQGNSA. The CDR3 extends over 12 amino acids. With 7 bases removed from V and 3 bases from J, the gap between germline ends came to 9 bases.

V is TRBV11-2 and J is TRBJ2-5, with 9 nucleotides matching TRBD2. In germline, CDR1 is SGHAT, CDR2 FQNNGV. The CDR3 runs 15 residues. J gave up 4 bases and V 5 bases, and 8 bases lay outside the gene matches. This chain's CDR3 is CASSRGGAEGETQYF. The CDR3 coding sequence is TGTGCCAGCAGCCGCGGGGGGGCGGAGGGAGAGACCCAGTACTTC.